Following are 18 T cell receptor beta chains from one sample sequenced in a study of T cells in Graves' hyperthyroidism and ophthalmopathy. RNA transcripts gave rise to amplified TCR beta CDR3 regions. A set of HTBI primers served as the primers for a first-round RT-PCR of the TCR CDR3. Via MiXCR, TCRdb re-called the multiplex PCR reads, giving one row per CDR3 protein. The table shows over 700,000 distinct CDR3 sequences, with around 19% occurring only once. Sequencing was performed on blood. These receptors all come from a woman aged 45-59 years with Graves' hyperthyroidism that later progressed to Graves' ophthalmopathy.

In its sample, this clonotype was seen once. This chain connects TRBV28 to TRBJ2-7; no reliable D call. This CDR3 region has 12 residues. CDR1 MDHEN and CDR2 SYDVKM come from the germline V gene. V gave up 3 bases and J gave up 6 bases, with 9 bases separating them. The CDR3 sequence: CASSFNPPEQYF. Written as DNA, the CDR3 is TGTGCCAGCAGTTTTAACCCCCCCGAGCAGTACTTC.

This rearrangement joins TRBV7-2 to TRBJ2-7, with a weak D call TRBD1 (5 bases). The CDR3 has 16 residues. Looked up from germline, CDR1 is SGHTA and CDR2 is FQGNSA. Between the trimmed V and J ends, which lost 6 bases and 0 bases, there was a span of 18 bases. CDR3 protein: CASSPTDRRSSYEQYF. As DNA, the CDR3 is TGTGCCAGCAGTCCCACTGACAGAAGGAGCTCCTACGAGCAGTACTTC.

This clonotype was observed at least ten times. This sequence joins TRBV7-3 and TRBJ2-1; D is perhaps TRBD2 (6 bases). Trimming took off 6 bases at V and 1 base at J, with 7 bases between the two ends. The CDR3 totals 13 residues. The germline gives CDR1 SGHTA, CDR2 FQGTGA. The CDR3 DNA reads as TGTGCCAGCAGTCGGGAGTCCTACAATGAGCAGTTCTTC. It codes for CASSRESYNEQFF.

The chain links TRBV25-1 to TRBJ1-1; 10 positions agree with TRBD1. The CDR3 sequence is 15 residues long. Germline-derived CDR1 and CDR2 are MGHDK and SYGVNS. V shed 4 bases and J 2 bases; nucleotides not matched to a gene: 4. The CDR3 coding sequence is TGTGCCAGCAGTGGGGGGACAGGGGCTAACACTGAAGCTTTCTTT. It encodes CASSGGTGANTEAFF.

Concerning this clonotype: A read error is possible here, since a much larger clone lies one base away. V and J are TRBV3-1 and TRBJ1-5; 9 bases match TRBD1. V gave up 5 bases and J gave up 4 bases; unmatched junction bases: 12. The CDR3 has 17 residues. Germline CDR1 and CDR2: LGHDT and YNNKEL (reference sequence). As DNA, the CDR3 is TGTGCCAGCAGCTCTGACTCGGGGGGACAGGGTAATCAGCCCCAGCATTTT. This codes for CASSSDSGGQGNQPQHF.

The chain links TRBV7-6 to TRBJ1-4; possible D gene TRBD1, 5 bases. This CDR3 spans 14 amino acids. Germline lookup yields CDR1 SGHVS and CDR2 FNYEAQ. V gave up 4 bases and J gave up 8 bases, with 14 bases separating them. CDR3 bases: TGTGCCAGCAGCTACCAGGGAGTCCGCGAAAAACTGTTTTTT. Amino acid sequence: CASSYQGVREKLFF.

The J gene is TRBJ2-7, the V gene TRBV18; no reliable D call. Trimming took 3 bases from V and 2 from J, leaving 17 bases between them. The CDR3 has 16 residues. The germline V gene encodes CDR1 KGHSH and CDR2 LQKENI. CDR3 sequence reads: CASSPILSARPYEQYF. The CDR3 DNA sequence: TGTGCCAGCTCACCCATCCTCTCTGCGAGACCCTACGAGCAGTACTTC.

This clonotype was detected ten times or more. This chain links TRBV2 with TRBJ2-1, with D possibly TRBD2 on 6 matching bases. The CDR3 is 15 amino acids. Per germline, CDR1 SNHLY and CDR2 FYNNEI. V was cut by 0 bases and J by 2 bases, with 8 bases left in between. The DNA for the CDR3 is TGTGCCAGCAGTGAAGCGCGGGGAACCTACAATGAGCAGTTCTTC. Amino acid sequence: CASSEARGTYNEQFF.

This clonotype has at least ten counts. V usage is TRBV3-1 and J usage is TRBJ1-6; D is uncertain. V was pared by 6 bases and J by 4 bases, with 7 bases between. Per the germline V gene, CDR1 is LGHDT and CDR2 is YNNKEL (reference sequence). The CDR3 covers 13 residues. CDR3 residues: CASRHSYNSPLHF. CDR3 DNA: TGTGCCAGCAGACACAGTTATAATTCACCCCTCCACTTT.

This clonotype was counted a few times. The chain recombines TRBV18 with TRBJ1-2, with D unclear. CDR3 length: 15 amino acids. Trimming took off 6 bases at V and 4 bases at J, with 18 bases between the two ends. The germline V gene encodes CDR1 KGHSH and CDR2 LQKENI. CDR3 bases: TGTGCCAGCTCCCAATCTCAGGCCATCAGCTATGGCTACACCTTC. Translated, it gives CASSQSQAISYGYTF.

The chain couples TRBV6-6 to TRBJ2-6; D perhaps matches TRBD1 (6 bases). The V end lost 2 bases, the J end lost 2 bases, and 10 bases lay between the germline ends. This CDR3 is built from 16 residues. Per the germline V gene, CDR1 is MNHNY and CDR2 is SVGAGI (reference sequence). The DNA for the CDR3 is TGTGCCAGCAGTTACCCACGGGACACTGGGGCCAACGTCCTGACTTTC. Encoded protein: CASSYPRDTGANVLTF.

This clonotype has a count of ten or more. This sequence joins TRBV2 and TRBJ1-1; a weak D match, TRBD1 (5 bases). In germline, CDR1 is SNHLY, CDR2 FYNNEI. V lost 6 bases and J 0 bases, leaving 11 bases between the germline ends. The CDR3 spans 14 residues. The CDR3 coding sequence is TGTGCCAGCAGCTTGACAGCTCTGAACACTGAAGCTTTCTTT. This encodes CASSLTALNTEAFF. Variable domain in full (rest from reference TRBV2 and TRBJ1-1): EPEVTQTPSHQVTQMGQEVILRCVPISNHLYFYWYRQILGQKVEFLVSFYNNEISEKSEIFDDQFSVERPDGSNFTLKIRSTKLEDSAMYFCASSLTALNTEAFFGQGTRLTVV.

This clonotype was found a few times. The chain carries TRBV20-1 and TRBJ2-7; 10 bases agree with TRBD2. Germline values: CDR1 DFQATT, CDR2 SNEGSKA (reference sequence). This CDR3 has 15 residues. Losses at the gene ends were 1 base for V and 0 bases for J; bases not matched to a gene: 3. In DNA, the CDR3 is TGCAGTGCTAGAGCGCTAGCGGGGGCCTCCTACGAGCAGTACTTC. This encodes CSARALAGASYEQYF.

This clonotype was recorded a few times. The chain has TRBV7-3 and TRBJ1-4; TRBD1 matches at 9 bases. J gave up 4 bases and V 5 bases, and 5 bases lay outside the gene matches. The germline CDR1 and CDR2 sequences are SGHTA and FQGTGA. The CDR3 is 15 residues long. This CDR3 is CASSPDRGSNEKLFF. The CDR3 DNA follows: TGTGCCAGCAGCCCGGACAGGGGAAGTAATGAAAAACTGTTTTTT.

V usage is TRBV15 and J usage is TRBJ2-2; TRBD1 matches at 9 bases. Unmatched junction bases numbered 2, after V lost 8 bases and J lost 1 base. This CDR3 contains 14 residues. Germline V gene lookup returns CDR1 LNHNV and CDR2 YYDKDF (reference sequence). CDR3 region: CATGQGLNTGELFF. The CDR3 DNA is TGTGCCACCGGACAGGGGTTGAACACCGGGGAGCTGTTTTTT.

The rearrangement joins TRBV3-1 to TRBJ1-6; D call uncertain. The CDR3 runs to 14 residues. Germline loops: CDR1 LGHDT, CDR2 YNNKEL (reference sequence). V lost 5 bases to trimming and J lost 7 bases, with 12 bases between them. CDR3 in amino acids: CASSGGYWNSPLHF. DNA for the CDR3: TGTGCCAGCAGCGGAGGGTATTGGAATTCACCCCTCCACTTT.

The table lists this clonotype with a few counts. CDR3 bases: TGTGCCACCAGTGAACCCGGACAGGGGGCGGGAGAGACCCAGTACTTC. Amino acids: CATSEPGQGAGETQYF. The rearrangement joins TRBV24-1 to TRBJ2-5; 11 bases match TRBD1. The CDR3 has 16 amino acids. Germline loops: CDR1 KGHDR, CDR2 SFDVKD. Trimming at V came to 4 bases and at J to 4 bases, leaving 7 bases not matched to a gene.

As DNA, the CDR3 is TGTGCCAGCAGCTTGGCCGGGACCGCAATCGGGAATGAAAAACTGTTTTTT. It encodes CASSLAGTAIGNEKLFF. The J gene is TRBJ1-4, the V gene TRBV5-6, with D tentatively TRBD1 (5 bases). V lost 0 bases and J lost 5, with 17 bases in between. The germline gives CDR1 SGHDT, CDR2 YYEEEE. The length of the CDR3 is 17 residues.